The following is a T cell receptor (beta chain) sequence with its context. The sample comes from a study of blood T cell repertoires in COVID-19. Study details: COVID-19 samples from acute and convalescent phases originated in the United States, Italy and Spain. PBMCs, B-cell-depleted T cells, or T cells provided the cDNA or gDNA that made up the material.

Authors' analysis steps: It was from reference gene primer amplification that nucleated cell counts were estimated. Data came from immunoSEQ multiplex PCR; TCRdb stores just in-frame clones and leaves some out. The V and J calls and the clone size are those of that table, but D and trimming were determined from the DNA. Among roughly 60,000 clones listed, about 83% were seen once. This CDR3 spans 14 amino acids. CDR1 SGHVS and CDR2 FNYEAQ come from the germline V gene. Trimming cost V 1 base and J 5 bases, with 9 bases left between them. V is TRBV7-6 and J is TRBJ1-5, with D possibly matching TRBD1 (6 bases). The sequencing sample was made of peripheral blood. The TCR comes from a human donor in a cohort sampled during active COVID-19. The CDR3 region is CASSLVAGDQPQHF. The CDR3 nucleotides read TGTGCCAGCAGCTTAGTCGCAGGGGATCAGCCCCAGCATTTT.